This is a list of T cell receptor beta chains from one sample in a study of T cell changes during pregnancy in multiple sclerosis. Data came from immunoSEQ multiplex PCR; TCRdb stores just in-frame clones and leaves some out. The sample shows about 64,000 clones, about 92% of them seen only once. This specimen was peripheral blood, taken in the third trimester of pregnancy. The source of these receptors is a female donor in good health, enrolled as a control in a pregnancy study. Both conserved end residues are part of each CDR3. The D gene is left open where the match is weak. Clone size, where shown, is once, few, many, or a class for clones that have expanded.

14	TRBV5-1	TRBD1	TRBJ1-1	.	CASSGGQPAGEAFF	TGCGCCAGCAGCGGGGGACAGCCGGCTGGGGAAGCTTTCTTT
16	TRBV5-1	TRBD2	TRBJ2-3	.	CASSLDASGGGDTQYF	TGCGCCAGCAGCTTGGATGCTAGCGGGGGAGGAGATACGCAGTATTTT
14	TRBV6-5	TRBD2	TRBJ2-1	once	CASSYRLADNEQFF	TGTGCCAGCAGTTATCGGCTAGCGGACAATGAGCAGTTCTTC
13	TRBV9	.	TRBJ1-1	.	CASSVEQNTEAFF	TGTGCCAGCAGCGTAGAACAGAACACTGAAGCTTTCTTT
14	TRBV27	TRBD1	TRBJ1-4	.	CASSLSRGNEKLFF	TGTGCCAGCAGTTTAAGCAGGGGGAACGAAAAACTGTTTTTT
15	TRBV5-1	TRBD1	TRBJ1-3	few	CASSPTGVAGNTIYF	TGCGCCAGCAGCCCAACAGGGGTGGCCGGAAACACCATATATTTT
15	TRBV5-1	TRBD1	TRBJ2-7	.	CASSLGTGVRYEQYF	TGCGCCAGCAGCTTGGGAACAGGGGTACGCTACGAGCAGTACTTC
18	TRBV19	.	TRBJ2-1	.	CASPNLSLAGPSYNEQFF	TGTGCCAGTCCAAATCTCTCCCTCGCGGGACCCTCCTACAATGAGCAGTTCTTC
15	TRBV11-2	TRBD2	TRBJ2-7	.	CASSRGLAGIYEQYF	TGTGCCAGCAGCAGGGGACTAGCGGGGATTTACGAGCAGTACTTC
15	TRBV30	.	TRBJ2-4	.	CAWSTTSIAKNIQYF	TGTGCCTGGAGTACGACATCTATAGCCAAAAACATTCAGTACTTC
15	TRBV19	TRBD1	TRBJ1-5	.	CASSRGQGGNQPQHF	TGTGCCAGTAGCCGTGGACAGGGCGGCAATCAGCCCCAGCATTTT
14	TRBV2	TRBD1	TRBJ1-1	.	CASTGDRGHTEAFF	TGTGCCAGCACTGGGGACAGGGGGCACACTGAAGCTTTCTTT
16	TRBV27	TRBD2	TRBJ2-2	.	CASSFHSGSDTGELFF	TGTGCCAGCAGTTTCCATAGCGGGAGCGACACCGGGGAGCTGTTTTTT
13	TRBV5-4	.	TRBJ1-5	.	CASSLGRDQPQHF	TGTGCCAGCAGCTTGGGGAGGGATCAGCCCCAGCATTTT
12	TRBV9	.	TRBJ2-2	.	CASTRDTGELFF	TGTGCCAGCACCCGCGACACCGGGGAGCTGTTTTTT
14	TRBV7-9	.	TRBJ2-5	.	CASSNREYQETQYF	TGTGCCAGCAGCAACCGGGAGTACCAAGAGACCCAGTACTTC
16	TRBV10-3	TRBD1	TRBJ1-3	.	CAISAARGIAGNTIYF	TGTGCCATCAGTGCGGCCAGGGGGATCGCTGGAAACACCATATATTTT
16	TRBV7-2	.	TRBJ2-5	.	CASSRRSGEAKETQYF	TGTGCCAGCAGCCGGCGGTCGGGAGAGGCTAAGGAGACCCAGTACTTC
16	TRBV7-9	TRBD1	TRBJ1-1	.	CASSSSGTGGGTEAFF	TGTGCCAGCAGCTCCTCCGGGACAGGGGGCGGGACTGAAGCTTTCTTT
11	TRBV10-3	.	TRBJ1-1	few	CAISERREAFF	TGTGCCATCAGTGAACGGAGGGAAGCTTTCTTT
15	TRBV5-8	TRBD1	TRBJ1-5	.	CASSRGQEGNQPQHF	TGTGCCAGCAGCAGAGGACAGGAAGGGAATCAGCCCCAGCATTTT
20	TRBV29-1	TRBD2	TRBJ2-7	.	CSVVASSGGERGVHPYEQYF	TGCAGCGTTGTCGCTTCTAGCGGGGGGGAAAGAGGAGTGCATCCCTACGAGCAGTACTTC
13	TRBV4-1	.	TRBJ2-1	.	CASSQVASDEQFF	TGCGCCAGCAGCCAAGTGGCCTCCGATGAGCAGTTCTTC
13	TRBV6-1	TRBD1	TRBJ1-2	.	CASSGGQGYGYTF	TGTGCCAGCAGTGGGGGACAGGGCTATGGCTACACCTTC
18	TRBV5-6	TRBD2	TRBJ2-7	.	CASSGTGTSGSLHYEQYF	TGTGCCAGCAGCGGAACTGGGACTAGCGGGTCCTTACACTACGAGCAGTACTTC
13	TRBV5-1	TRBD1	TRBJ1-1	.	CASSGTGGTEAFF	TGCGCCAGCAGCGGGACAGGGGGCACTGAAGCTTTCTTT
15	TRBV27	.	TRBJ1-1	.	CASSFRGSVNTEAFF	TGTGCCAGCAGTTTCAGGGGTTCGGTGAACACTGAAGCTTTCTTT
12	TRBV28	TRBD1	TRBJ1-2	.	CATVQGESGYTF	TGTGCTACCGTCCAGGGGGAAAGCGGCTACACCTTC
14	TRBV4-1	TRBD1	TRBJ1-3	.	CASSQTGQGNTIYF	TGCGCCAGCAGCCAAACGGGACAGGGAAACACCATATATTTT
15	TRBV13	.	TRBJ2-3	.	CASSLAGLLTDTQYF	TGTGCCAGCAGCTTAGCGGGACTTCTCACAGATACGCAGTATTTT
14	TRBV2	TRBD1	TRBJ1-1	once	CASTNLDRDTEAFF	TGTGCCAGCACTAATTTGGACAGGGACACTGAAGCTTTCTTT
16	TRBV7-9	.	TRBJ1-3	.	CASQNEAANSGNTIYF	TGTGCCAGCCAAAACGAGGCGGCAAACTCTGGAAACACCATATATTTT
14	TRBV4-1	.	TRBJ1-2	.	CASSHGGANYGYTF	TGCGCCAGCAGCCATGGGGGCGCGAACTATGGCTACACCTTC
13	TRBV7-2	.	TRBJ2-3	.	CAITIGDTPKQYF	TGTGCCATCACGATTGGGGACACGCCGAAGCAGTATTTT
14	TRBV19	TRBD1	TRBJ1-2	once	CASSPGTGSYGYTF	TGTGCCAGTAGTCCCGGGACAGGGAGCTATGGCTACACCTTC
16	TRBV5-8	.	TRBJ1-3	once	CASSLVSGAPGNTIYF	TGTGCCAGCAGCTTGGTGTCGGGAGCTCCTGGAAACACCATATATTTT
14	TRBV7-2	TRBD1	TRBJ2-1	once	CASSLDRAYNEQFF	TGTGCCAGCAGCTTGGACAGGGCCTACAATGAGCAGTTCTTC
11	TRBV18	TRBD1	TRBJ2-5	.	CASPPGTDQYF	TGTGCCAGCCCACCTGGGACAGACCAGTACTTC
15	TRBV18	.	TRBJ1-1	few	CASSPQGPKPVEAFF	TGTGCCAGCTCACCACAGGGGCCGAAACCCGTTGAAGCTTTCTTT
17	TRBV5-4	.	TRBJ2-3	.	CASSLGGGGFSTDTQYF	TGTGCCAGCAGCTTGGGAGGTGGCGGGTTTAGCACAGATACGCAGTATTTT